This T cell receptor (beta chain) is drawn from a study of a mutant IDH1 vaccine in newly diagnosed glioma. V was shortened by 5 bases and J by 2 bases, with 9 bases between the two germline ends. The CDR3 covers 13 residues. Germline-derived CDR1 and CDR2 are LNHDA and SQIVND (reference sequence). Here immunoSEQ multiplex PCR was the method, and the copy in TCRdb shows in-frame clones only, minus some. This table has under 150,000 clones, 75% to 90% appearing once. Regarding the study as a whole: There seemed to be no relation between pseudoprogression and changes in top peripheral T cell clonotypes. Vaccine-induced immune responses were detected in approximately 93% of patients.

About this clone: The antigen remains undetermined.

This sample's time point: week 11, during vaccination. Vaccination comprised doses that each held 300 ug of mutant IDH1 20-mer peptide, plus topical imiquimod. The chain combines TRBV19 with TRBJ2-5; the D is unclear. Sequencing was performed on PBMCs, taken from a glioma patient whose treatment included an IDH1 peptide vaccine. The receptor was derived from a woman in her forties or fifties with glioma. Here the CDR3 reads CASSVTVQETQYF. CDR3 coding DNA: TGTGCCAGTAGTGTGACGGTTCAAGAGACCCAGTACTTC.